The sequence of this T cell receptor beta chain was determined in a study of cytomegalovirus exposure and HLA in healthy donors. PCR was performed using 60 Vbeta and 13 Jbeta primers. This table comes from immunoSEQ multiplex PCR, and its TCRdb copy is limited to in-frame clones, with some not included. This table holds tens of thousands of clones, roughly 80% found once. This CDR3 spans 15 amino acids. Trimming left V 1 base short and J 7 bases short, with 11 bases between. CDR1 and CDR2 (germline): SNHLY, FYNNEI. The sequenced sample was PBMCs. The TCR sequence derives from a woman aged 25-40 years in good health and CMV-seronegative. The rearrangement joins TRBV2 to TRBJ1-6; D gene unclear. CDR3 amino acids: CASSEGRVGNSPLHF. In DNA, the CDR3 is TGTGCCAGCAGTGAAGGGAGGGTCGGAAATTCACCCCTCCACTTT.